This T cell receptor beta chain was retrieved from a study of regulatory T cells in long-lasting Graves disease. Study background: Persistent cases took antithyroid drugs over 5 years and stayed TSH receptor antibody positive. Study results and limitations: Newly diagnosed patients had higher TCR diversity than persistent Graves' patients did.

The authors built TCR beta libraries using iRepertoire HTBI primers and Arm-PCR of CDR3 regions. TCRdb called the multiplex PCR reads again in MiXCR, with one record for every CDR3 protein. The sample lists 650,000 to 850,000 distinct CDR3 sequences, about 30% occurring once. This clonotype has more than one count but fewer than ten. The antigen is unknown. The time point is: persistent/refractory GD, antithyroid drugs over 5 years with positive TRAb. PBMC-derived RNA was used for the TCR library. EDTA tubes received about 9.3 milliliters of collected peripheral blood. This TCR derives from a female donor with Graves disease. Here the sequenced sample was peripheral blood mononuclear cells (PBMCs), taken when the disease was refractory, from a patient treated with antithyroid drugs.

Here the CDR3 DNA reads TGTGCCTGGACCTCTACAGTGGGTTTTAGCGGGAGACCAACCGGGGAGCTGTTTTTT. Its protein product is CAWTSTVGFSGRPTGELFF. This chain links TRBV30 with TRBJ2-2; 9 bases agree with TRBD2. V dropped 4 bases and J dropped 5; count of bases not matched to a gene: 20. The CDR3 loop spans 19 amino acids. Germline assignment: CDR1 GTSNPN and CDR2 SVGIG (reference sequence).